This TCR beta chain came from a study of T cells in localized non-small cell lung cancer. Study-wide results and limits: Appearance in adjacent lung was seen for a median roughly 50 of the top 100 tumor clones. The greatest T cell clonality was found in uninvolved adjacent lung (higher than in tumor). With higher T cell density in blood came longer overall survival.

The V gene lost 4 bases and the J gene lost 4 bases, with 14 bases spanning the gap. Germline values: CDR1 SGHTA, CDR2 FQGNSA. CDR3 length equals 14 residues. Profiled with immunoSEQ multiplex PCR; TCRdb holds only in-frame clones, not every one. The data contain about 59,000 clones, around 90% of them seen just once; the ten biggest clones take up 20% to 25%. In regard to this clone: What it recognizes is unknown.

The source is a man aged 35 to 70 with stage I squamous cell lung carcinoma. The V gene is TRBV7-2, the J gene TRBJ2-7; D may correspond to TRBD1 or TRBD2 (5 bases each). The sample was peripheral blood, taken before any cancer treatment. The CDR3 sequence is CASSSPGAAYEQYF. The CDR3 region has the DNA TGTGCCAGCAGCTCCCCCGGGGCCGCGTACGAGCAGTACTTC.